The sequence of this T cell receptor beta chain was determined in a study of cytomegalovirus exposure and HLA in healthy donors. Note on this clone: The target antigen is unknown.

Study outcomes and limitations: According to the study, around 150 TCR beta chains were cytomegalovirus-associated. In an earlier analysis, most TCR beta V segments were productive about 90% or about 30% of the time.

The PCR contained 60 Vbeta and 13 Jbeta primers. Sequenced by immunoSEQ multiplex PCR; TCRdb stores in-frame clones only, minus some. Of approximately 160,000 clones listed, roughly 70% are singletons. The sequencing input was PBMCs. The clonotype originates from a middle-aged woman in good health and CMV-seropositive.

The CDR3 loop reads CASSLQGGSYEQYF. The CDR3 DNA reads TGTGCCAGCAGCCTACAGGGGGGATCCTACGAGCAGTACTTC. The chain recombines TRBV5-4 with TRBJ2-7; 8 nucleotides align to TRBD1. The CDR3 covers 14 residues. Germline values: CDR1 SGHNT, CDR2 YYREEE (reference sequence). The ends lost 4 bases at V and 1 base at J; junction bases unmatched: 4.